The text below deals with one T cell receptor (beta chain). The data were taken from a study of T cells in Graves' hyperthyroidism and ophthalmopathy. Researchers amplified the TCR beta CDR3 regions from RNA transcripts. First-round RT-PCR with HTBI primers amplified the TCR CDR3 region. TCRdb re-analysed the multiplex PCR reads in MiXCR, keeping a single row per CDR3 protein. The table lists 250,000 to 400,000 distinct CDR3 sequences, around 13% of them singletons. With 4 bases clipped from V and 2 bases from J, the junction kept 6 bases outside the gene matches. CDR3 length equals 15 residues. Germline V CDR1 and CDR2: SNHLY, FYNNEI.

The V call is TRBV2, the J call TRBJ2-3; 7 bases line up with TRBD1. Sequenced material: blood. The receptor was isolated from a woman aged 40 to 50 with Graves' ophthalmopathy. The CDR3, as DNA: TGTGCCAGCAGTGTACGGGACAGCATCACAGATACGCAGTATTTT. It yields the protein CASSVRDSITDTQYF.